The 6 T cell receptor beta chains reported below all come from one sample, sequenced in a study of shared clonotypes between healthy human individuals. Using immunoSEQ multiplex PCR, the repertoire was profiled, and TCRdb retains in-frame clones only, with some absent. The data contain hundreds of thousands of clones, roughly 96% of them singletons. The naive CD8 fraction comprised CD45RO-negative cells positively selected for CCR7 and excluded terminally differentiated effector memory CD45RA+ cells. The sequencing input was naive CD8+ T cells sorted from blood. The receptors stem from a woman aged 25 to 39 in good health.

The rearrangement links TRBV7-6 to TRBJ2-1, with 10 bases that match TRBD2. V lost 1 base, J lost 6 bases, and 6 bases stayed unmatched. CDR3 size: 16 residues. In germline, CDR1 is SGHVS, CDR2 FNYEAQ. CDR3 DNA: TGTGCCAGCAGCTTAGAGTCTAGCGGGAGTTCCAATGAGCAGTTCTTC. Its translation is CASSLESSGSSNEQFF.

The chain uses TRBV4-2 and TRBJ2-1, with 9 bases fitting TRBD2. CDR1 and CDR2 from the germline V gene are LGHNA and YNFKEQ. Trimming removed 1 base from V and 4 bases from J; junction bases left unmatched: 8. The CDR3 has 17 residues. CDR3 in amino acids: CASSQGPAGGVYNEQFF. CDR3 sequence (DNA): TGTGCCAGCAGCCAAGGCCCTGCGGGAGGGGTTTACAATGAGCAGTTCTTC.

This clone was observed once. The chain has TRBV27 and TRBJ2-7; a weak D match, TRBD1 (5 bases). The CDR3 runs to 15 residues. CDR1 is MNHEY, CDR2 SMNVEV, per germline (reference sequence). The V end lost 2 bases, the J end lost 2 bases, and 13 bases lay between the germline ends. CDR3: CASSLIQGYPYEQYF. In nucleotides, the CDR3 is TGTGCCAGCAGTTTAATTCAGGGTTATCCCTACGAGCAGTACTTC.

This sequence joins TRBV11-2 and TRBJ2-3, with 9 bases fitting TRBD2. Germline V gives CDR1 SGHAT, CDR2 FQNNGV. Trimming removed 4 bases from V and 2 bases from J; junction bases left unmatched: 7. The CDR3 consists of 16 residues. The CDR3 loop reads CASSYPSGIPTDTQYF. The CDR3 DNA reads TGTGCCAGCAGCTACCCTAGCGGGATTCCCACAGATACGCAGTATTTT.

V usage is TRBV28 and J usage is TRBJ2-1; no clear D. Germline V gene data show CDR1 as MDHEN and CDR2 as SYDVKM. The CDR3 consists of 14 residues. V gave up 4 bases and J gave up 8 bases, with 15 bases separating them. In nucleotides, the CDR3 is TGTGCCAGCAGTTCGAAGATACCCAGTGATGAGCAGTTCTTC. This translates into CASSSKIPSDEQFF.

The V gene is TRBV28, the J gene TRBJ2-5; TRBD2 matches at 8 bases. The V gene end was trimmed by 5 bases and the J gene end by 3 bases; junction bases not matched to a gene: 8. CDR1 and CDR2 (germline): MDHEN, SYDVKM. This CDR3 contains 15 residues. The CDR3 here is CASSAIAGWKETQYF. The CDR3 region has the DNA TGTGCCAGCAGTGCCATAGCGGGATGGAAAGAGACCCAGTACTTC.